Below are 15 T cell receptor beta chains sequenced from a single sample in a study of T cells after yellow fever vaccination. Each CDR3 protein is one row after TCRdb ran MiXCR on the 5' RACE reads. The sample includes 250,000 to 300,000 distinct CDR3 sequences, around 5.3% of them seen just once. The sequencing here drew on CD4+ T cells sorted from PBMCs, taken on the day of the yellow fever booster vaccination. These TCRs come from a man aged 18 to 35 who received the YFV17D yellow fever vaccine.

The J gene is TRBJ2-5, the V gene TRBV4-2, with D maybe TRBD2 (5 bases). Trimming took 4 bases from V and 5 from J, leaving 11 bases between them. This CDR3 spans 13 amino acids. The V gene's germline CDR1 is LGHNA and CDR2 YNFKEQ. This chain's CDR3 is CASSPGIRETQYF. Written as DNA, the CDR3 is TGTGCCAGCAGCCCCGGGATCCGGGAGACCCAGTACTTC.

This clonotype was found many times. The chain combines TRBV6-5 with TRBJ2-3, with D unresolved. The length of the CDR3 is 15 residues. Germline assignment: CDR1 MNHEY and CDR2 SVGAGI. Deletions cut 2 bases from V and 5 bases from J, with 14 bases between. The CDR3 loop is CASSYNPVSQDTQYF. The CDR3 DNA follows: TGTGCCAGCAGTTACAATCCGGTATCTCAAGATACGCAGTATTTT.

This clonotype was picked up a small number of times. This chain joins TRBV9 and TRBJ1-1, with a weak D call TRBD1 (5 bases). V dropped 2 bases and J dropped 4 bases, with 9 bases sitting between them. This CDR3 spans 13 amino acids. Germline V CDR1 and CDR2: SGDLS, YYNGEE. In nucleotides, the CDR3 is TGTGCCAGCAGCGTCCTGGGGGGCACTGAAGCTTTCTTT. This codes for CASSVLGGTEAFF.

J is TRBJ1-1 and V is TRBV18; D is ambiguous. This CDR3 is 13 amino acids long. Germline V gene lookup returns CDR1 KGHSH and CDR2 LQKENI. V gave up 3 bases and J gave up 11 bases, with 16 bases separating them. CDR3 sequence reads: CASSPRGRGMAFF. The CDR3, as DNA: TGTGCCAGCTCACCCAGAGGCCGTGGGATGGCTTTCTTT.

This clonotype has just a few counts. The chain combines TRBV6-1 with TRBJ2-2; TRBD1 matches 12 bases. CDR1 is MNHNS, CDR2 SASEGT, per germline. Germline trimming cut 8 bases from V and 7 bases from J; bases unmatched to any gene: 11. The CDR3 is 16 amino acids. CDR3 sequence (DNA): TGTGCCAGCCGAGCCACCGGGACAGGGGGCAGCGGGGAGCTGTTTTTT. It specifies CASRATGTGGSGELFF.

The chain employs TRBV30 and TRBJ2-5, with D perhaps TRBD2 (6 bases). Deletions cut 4 bases from V and 2 bases from J, with 17 bases between. This CDR3 spans 15 amino acids. Germline V gene data show CDR1 as GTSNPN and CDR2 as SVGIG (reference sequence). For the CDR3, the DNA is TGTGCCTGGACCCCCGGCGGGGCGACTCAAGAGACCCAGTACTTC. Amino acids: CAWTPGGATQETQYF.

A few counts support this clonotype. The rearrangement links TRBV20-1 to TRBJ2-5; TRBD1 is a possible D gene (5 bases). Germline loops: CDR1 DFQATT, CDR2 SNEGSKA (reference sequence). The CDR3 loop spans 15 amino acids. Trimming stripped 1 base from V and 2 bases from J, with 14 bases between. CDR3 in amino acids: CSARVELQEQETQYF. The CDR3 DNA reads TGCAGTGCTAGAGTTGAGCTACAGGAGCAAGAGACCCAGTACTTC.

The chain combines TRBV5-4 with TRBJ2-5; 11 nucleotides align to TRBD2. V dropped 5 bases and J dropped 5; count of bases not matched to a gene: 5. The CDR3 has 14 residues. The germline gives CDR1 SGHNT, CDR2 YYREEE (reference sequence). The CDR3: CASSLAGGFETQYF. CDR3 bases: TGTGCCAGCAGTTTAGCGGGGGGGTTTGAGACCCAGTACTTC.

At least ten counts were recorded for this clonotype. The V call is TRBV5-1, the J call TRBJ1-1; 8 bases are a match to TRBD1. J gave up 0 bases and V 0 bases, and 7 bases lay outside the gene matches. Germline CDR1 reads SGHRS; CDR2 reads YFSETQ. The length of the CDR3 is 17 residues. The CDR3 loop is CASSLGAGGRLNTEAFF. The CDR3 DNA is TGCGCCAGCAGCTTGGGGGCAGGGGGCCGCCTGAACACTGAAGCTTTCTTT.

This chain connects TRBV18 to TRBJ2-3; maybe TRBD2 (5 bases). CDR1 is KGHSH and CDR2 is LQKENI in the germline V gene. CDR3 length: 13 residues. Trimming cost V 3 bases and J 4 bases, with 8 bases left between them. The CDR3 is CASSPGSADTQYF. The CDR3 nucleotides read TGTGCCAGCTCACCCGGTAGCGCAGATACGCAGTATTTT.

This clonotype was observed many times. The V gene is TRBV4-3, the J gene TRBJ2-4, with D possibly being TRBD1 or TRBD2 (5 bases each). The CDR3 consists of 13 residues. CDR1 LGHNA and CDR2 YSLEER come from the germline V gene. Trimming removed 4 bases from V and 9 bases from J, with 13 bases in between. The CDR3 sequence: CASSPEWGFIQYF. DNA for the CDR3: TGCGCCAGCAGCCCCGAATGGGGGTTCATTCAGTACTTC.

This clonotype was detected a few times. The chain recombines TRBV20-1 with TRBJ1-5; possibly TRBD1 for D (5 bases). Deletions cut 1 base from V and 2 bases from J, with 12 bases between. Germline V lookup: CDR1 DFQATT, CDR2 SNEGSKA (reference sequence). The CDR3 is 15 residues long. CDR3 amino acids: CSARGQIVGNQPQHF. In nucleotides, the CDR3 is TGCAGTGCTAGAGGACAGATAGTCGGCAATCAGCCCCAGCATTTT.

The chain uses TRBV7-8 and TRBJ2-2; 13 bases are a match to TRBD2. V gave up 6 bases and J gave up 7 bases; unmatched junction bases: 14. The CDR3 extends over 18 amino acids. In germline, CDR1 is SGHVS, CDR2 FQNEAQ. This chain's CDR3 is CASRYRLAGGSNGGELFF. The CDR3 region has the DNA TGTGCCAGCAGATACAGACTAGCGGGGGGATCGAACGGCGGGGAGCTGTTTTTT.

This clonotype was observed at least ten times. The genes are TRBV7-2 and TRBJ2-5, with D perhaps TRBD1 (6 bases). Germline-derived CDR1 and CDR2 are SGHTA and FQGNSA. Deletions cut 5 bases from V and 5 bases from J, with 12 bases between. The CDR3 runs 13 residues. The CDR3, as DNA: TGTGCCAGCAGCCCCCGGACAGCGGAGACCCAGTACTTC. As protein: CASSPRTAETQYF. The whole variable domain, filled in from reference TRBV7-2 and TRBJ2-5, reads GAGVSQSPSNKVTEKGKDVELRCDPISGHTALYWYRQSLGQGLEFLIYFQGNSAPDKSGLPSDRFSAERTGGSVSTLTIQRTQQEDSAVYLCASSPRTAETQYFGPGTRLLVL.

This clonotype was detected a few times. The chain is built from TRBV4-2 and TRBJ1-2, with unresolved D. This CDR3 is 15 amino acids long. Germline lookup yields CDR1 LGHNA and CDR2 YNFKEQ. V lost 0 bases, J lost 1 base, and 9 bases lay in between. CDR3 region: CASSQEGDVNYGYTF. As DNA, the CDR3 is TGTGCCAGCAGCCAAGAAGGAGATGTTAACTATGGCTACACCTTC.